The 6 T cell receptor beta chains in this list originate from one sample, sequenced in a study of blood T cells in healthy people across ages. The second PCR ran about 6 to 11 cycles with a sample-barcoded 5' primer and J-beta primers. TCRdb re-called the 5' RACE reads with MiXCR, one entry per CDR3 protein. The sample has some 550,000 distinct CDR3 sequences; around 50% are singletons. Material for sequencing was blood. These receptor sequences come from a man at least 80 years old in good health.

For the CDR3, the DNA is TGCAGTGCTAGTTTCGGGGGGAGAAATGAGCAGTTCTTC. It translates to CSASFGGRNEQFF. The chain uses TRBV20-1 and TRBJ2-1; 7 positions agree with TRBD2. V shed 3 bases and J 7 bases; nucleotides not matched to a gene: 6. Germline-derived CDR1 and CDR2 are DFQATT and SNEGSKA (reference sequence). The CDR3 is made up of 13 amino acids.

This clonotype has a count of ten or more. The rearrangement joins TRBV7-2 to TRBJ2-3; D may correspond to TRBD1 or TRBD2 (5 bases each). V was shortened by 6 bases and J by 3 bases, with 7 bases between the two germline ends. The V gene's germline CDR1 is SGHTA and CDR2 FQGNSA. This CDR3 comprises 12 residues. CDR3 loop: CASRWGTDTQYF. Written as DNA, the CDR3 is TGTGCCAGCAGGTGGGGGACAGATACGCAGTATTTT.

The chain has TRBV20-1 and TRBJ2-1; 11 nucleotides line up with TRBD2. CDR1 is DFQATT, CDR2 SNEGSKA, per germline (reference sequence). V gave up 3 bases and J gave up 9 bases; unmatched junction bases: 4. The CDR3 is 13 amino acids. CDR3 nucleotides: TGCAGTGCTAGTAGCGGGAGGGCCGGTGAGCAGTTCTTC. Its translation is CSASSGRAGEQFF.

The chain combines TRBV7-2 with TRBJ1-1; D is perhaps TRBD1 (6 bases). The CDR3 has 13 amino acids. The germline V gene encodes CDR1 SGHTA and CDR2 FQGNSA. V lost 4 bases, J lost 3 bases, and 9 bases lay in between. The CDR3 here is CASSSQGYTEAFF. CDR3 nucleotides: TGTGCCAGCAGCTCACAGGGATACACTGAAGCTTTCTTT.

This clonotype was seen a handful of times. This chain uses TRBV5-1 with TRBJ1-2, with 7 bases fitting TRBD1. The V gene end was trimmed by 0 bases and the J gene end by 4 bases; junction bases not matched to a gene: 3. Germline CDR1 is SGHRS and CDR2 is YFSETQ. The CDR3 covers 14 residues. The CDR3 region is CASSLGTGGYGYTF. CDR3 in DNA: TGCGCCAGCAGCTTGGGGACAGGAGGCTATGGCTACACCTTC.

This clonotype came up a few times. The J gene is TRBJ2-7, the V gene TRBV20-1; 10 nucleotides match TRBD1. The V segment lost 7 bases and the J segment 10 bases; nucleotides outside the gene matches: 13. CDR3 size: 13 residues. In germline, CDR1 is DFQATT, CDR2 SNEGSKA (reference sequence). The CDR3 reads CSERTGGGEAQYF. The CDR3 DNA reads TGCAGTGAGAGGACAGGGGGTGGAGAGGCCCAGTACTTC.